Following are 13 T cell receptor beta chains from one sample sequenced in a study of shared clonotypes between healthy human individuals. This table comes from immunoSEQ multiplex PCR, and its TCRdb copy is limited to in-frame clones, with some not included. The profile shows approximately 2.5 million clones, roughly 93% of them singletons. The sequenced material came from naive CD4+ T cells from PBMCs. This sample's subset: CD45RA+ positively selected. These receptor sequences come from a man younger than 35 in good health. Some clones in this sample may be carry-over from other donors' samples.

The chain joins TRBV5-4 to TRBJ2-3, with TRBD2 matching 11 bases. CDR1 and CDR2 (germline): SGHNT, YYREEE (reference sequence). V lost 0 bases, J lost 4 bases, and 4 bases stayed unmatched. The CDR3 loop spans 16 amino acids. The CDR3 sequence: CASSLVLAGVSDTQYF. In DNA, the CDR3 is TGTGCCAGCAGCTTGGTACTAGCGGGAGTGTCAGATACGCAGTATTTT.

The table lists this clone with a count of one. The J gene is TRBJ2-3, the V gene TRBV6-1, with TRBD2 as a possible D gene (5 bases). The CDR3 has 13 residues. Looked up from germline, CDR1 is MNHNS and CDR2 is SASEGT. Trimming removed 6 bases from V and 3 bases from J, with 10 bases in between. The CDR3 spells CASRPGRTDTQYF. DNA of the CDR3: TGTGCCAGCAGACCGGGAAGGACAGATACGCAGTATTTT.

Note on this clone: This sample also contains other DNA sequences that code for the same CDR3. V gene TRBV7-6 combines with J gene TRBJ2-2, with 11 nucleotides matching TRBD2. V was pared by 1 base and J by 2 bases, with 0 bases of the junction left unmatched. The germline CDR1 and CDR2 sequences are SGHVS and FNYEAQ. The CDR3 totals 16 residues. The CDR3 bases are TGTGCCAGCAGCTTAGGACTAGCGGGAAACACCGGGGAGCTGTTTTTT. This translates into CASSLGLAGNTGELFF.

V gene TRBV27 combines with J gene TRBJ2-3, with D uncertain. Trimming removed 7 bases from V and 0 bases from J, with 20 bases in between. Germline loops: CDR1 MNHEY, CDR2 SMNVEV (reference sequence). The CDR3 is 17 amino acids. The chain's CDR3 is CASTKLLGFRSTDTQYF. As DNA, the CDR3 is TGTGCCAGCACCAAACTCTTAGGTTTTAGGAGCACAGATACGCAGTATTTT.

This clone appeared once. J is TRBJ1-3 and V is TRBV7-2; the D is unclear. Trimming stripped 1 base from V and 4 bases from J, with 17 bases between. The germline V gene has CDR1 SGHTA and CDR2 FQGNSA. CDR3 length: 17 amino acids. The DNA of the CDR3 is TGTGCCAGCAGCTTAGACCCTCCCTCAACGGGGGGAAACACCATATATTTT. Translating it yields CASSLDPPSTGGNTIYF.

The chain couples TRBV29-1 to TRBJ1-1; D is perhaps TRBD1 (5 bases). Germline CDR1 and CDR2: SQVTM and ANQGSEA. V gave up 6 bases and J gave up 1 base, with 15 bases separating them. The length of the CDR3 is 14 residues. This CDR3 reads CSVFDRGANTEAFF. CDR3 bases: TGCAGCGTATTCGACCGTGGGGCGAACACTGAAGCTTTCTTT. The complete variable domain, with remaining parts taken from reference TRBV29-1 and TRBJ1-1, reads SAVISQKPSRDICQRGTSLTIQCQVDSQVTMMFWYRQQPGQSLTLIATANQGSEATYESGFVIDKFPISRPNLTFSTLTVSNMSPEDSSIYLCSVFDRGANTEAFFGQGTRLTVV.

This clone was seen more than once but under ten times. The CDR3 DNA reads TGTGCCAGTAGTATGACAGGGCGGAACACTGAAGCTTTCTTT. It yields the protein CASSMTGRNTEAFF. This chain connects TRBV19 to TRBJ1-1; 7 bases match TRBD1. The CDR3 totals 14 residues. Germline V gene lookup returns CDR1 LNHDA and CDR2 SQIVND (reference sequence). V was pared by 3 bases and J by 1 base, with 2 bases of the junction left unmatched.

Only one count was recorded for this clone. The chain is built from TRBV27 and TRBJ2-3; D is undetermined. From germline, CDR1 is MNHEY and CDR2 SMNVEV (reference sequence). The CDR3 totals 13 residues. The V end was cut by 6 bases, the J end by 4 bases, with 11 bases between. CDR3 nucleotide sequence: TGTGCCAGCAGCCGAACAAGTGCAGATACGCAGTATTTT. This translates into CASSRTSADTQYF.

This clone was observed once. The CDR3 region is CAWSEGAPVYNEQFF. CDR3 bases: TGTGCCTGGAGTGAAGGTGCGCCGGTGTACAATGAGCAGTTCTTC. This chain uses TRBV30 with TRBJ2-1; D is undetermined. Germline CDR1 reads GTSNPN; CDR2 reads SVGIG (reference sequence). V lost 1 base and J 4 bases, leaving 14 bases between the germline ends. The CDR3 is made up of 15 amino acids.

This rearrangement joins TRBV6-6 to TRBJ1-1; possible D gene TRBD1, 5 bases. The germline V and J ends were trimmed by 0 bases and 4 bases, with 9 bases remaining between them. The germline V gene has CDR1 MNHNY and CDR2 SVGAGI (reference sequence). This CDR3 is 14 amino acids long. CDR3 protein: CASSYSRGGTEAFF. CDR3 bases: TGTGCCAGCAGTTACTCTAGGGGAGGCACTGAAGCTTTCTTT.

CDR3 sequence: CASSPDRDRGTETQYF. CDR3 bases: TGCGCCAGCAGCCCCGACCGGGACAGGGGGACGGAGACCCAGTACTTC. The chain has TRBV4-1 and TRBJ2-5, with 11 bases lining up with TRBD1. The length of the CDR3 is 16 residues. Germline values: CDR1 MGHRA, CDR2 YSYEKL. Germline trimming cut 4 bases from V and 5 bases from J; bases unmatched to any gene: 9.

The chain is built from TRBV5-1 and TRBJ2-7; TRBD1 matches 12 bases. Germline V gene sequence: CDR1 SGHRS, CDR2 YFSETQ. The V and J ends lost 4 bases and 6 bases, in that order; junction bases with no gene match: 8. The CDR3 loop spans 15 amino acids. The CDR3 nucleotides are TGCGCCAGCAGCAAATCGGGACAGGGGGCTGCCGAGCAGTACTTC. It encodes CASSKSGQGAAEQYF.

The chain links TRBV27 to TRBJ2-1; D possibly matches TRBD1 or TRBD2 (5 bases each). Trimming left V 7 bases short and J 3 bases short, with 16 bases between. CDR1 and CDR2 from the germline V gene are MNHEY and SMNVEV (reference sequence). The length of the CDR3 is 15 residues. The CDR3, as DNA: TGTGCCAGCACAAGGGACGCCCAGAGCTACAATGAGCAGTTCTTC. This gives the protein CASTRDAQSYNEQFF.